A single sample gave rise to the 24 T cell receptor beta chains below, sequenced in a study of T cells after yellow fever vaccination. TCRdb re-called the 5' RACE reads with MiXCR, one entry per CDR3 protein. There are some 250,000 distinct CDR3 sequences in the sample; approximately 3.5% occur only once, and 15% to 20% lies in the top ten. Sequences were derived from PBMCs, sampled 15 days after the yellow fever booster vaccination. The receptor source for this set is a young man who received the YFV17D yellow fever vaccine.

This clonotype was counted many times. The CDR3 DNA follows: TGTGCCAGCAGTTTGGGCTATGGCTACGAGCAGTACGTC. As protein: CASSLGYGYEQYV. This chain joins TRBV27 and TRBJ2-7; no reliable D call. Germline CDR1 reads MNHEY; CDR2 reads SMNVEV (reference sequence). V gave up 3 bases and J gave up 3 bases, with 9 bases separating them. The CDR3 totals 13 residues.

The table lists this clonotype with many counts. The V and J genes are TRBV6-2 or TRBV6-3 and TRBJ1-1; D not resolved. The CDR3 runs 12 residues. Germline V gene data show CDR1 as MNHEY and CDR2 as SVGEGT. V was cut by 2 bases and J by 0 bases, with 1 base left in between. CDR3 sequence: CASSYMNTEAFF. The CDR3 nucleotides are TGTGCCAGCAGTTACATGAACACTGAAGCTTTCTTT.

This clonotype was recorded many times. DNA of the CDR3: TGTGCCAGCAGCACAACTAGCGGGACGCCCCACGAGCAGTACTTC. Encoded protein: CASSTTSGTPHEQYF. This chain connects TRBV13 to TRBJ2-7; 10 positions match TRBD2. From germline, CDR1 is PRHDT and CDR2 FYEKMQ (reference sequence). Trimming at V came to 5 bases and at J to 5 bases, leaving 9 bases not matched to a gene. The CDR3 sequence is 15 residues long.

This clonotype was picked up many times. This rearrangement joins TRBV20-1 to TRBJ1-1; D is undetermined. The CDR3 is made up of 12 amino acids. The V and J ends lost 0 bases and 7 bases respectively, with 9 bases between them. Germline V gene data show CDR1 as DFQATT and CDR2 as SNEGSKA (reference sequence). CDR3 sequence (DNA): TGCAGTGCTAGAGATCGGAGGCTTGAAGCTTTCTTT. It codes for CSARDRRLEAFF.

This clonotype was detected many times. CDR3 DNA: TGCAGTGCAAAGGGGGTAAGGGCGGGGGTCCCTTCGACCTACAATGAGCAGTTCTTC. Amino acids: CSAKGVRAGVPSTYNEQFF. The genes are TRBV20-1 and TRBJ2-1; weak D call: TRBD2 (7 bases). The CDR3 has 19 residues. Germline CDR1 and CDR2: DFQATT and SNEGSKA (reference sequence). Trimming left V 6 bases short and J 2 bases short, with 29 bases between.

This clonotype was detected ten times or more. This chain links TRBV5-4 with TRBJ2-2, with 9 bases lining up with TRBD1. Trimming removed 5 bases from V and 4 bases from J; junction bases left unmatched: 6. Germline CDR1 is SGHNT and CDR2 is YYREEE (reference sequence). The CDR3 sequence is 15 residues long. CDR3 sequence (DNA): TGTGCCAGCAGTTCGGACAGGGGTGGCACCGGGGAGCTGTTTTTT. It is translated as CASSSDRGGTGELFF.

In its sample, this clonotype was seen once. One base away lies a much larger clone, so this may be a sequencing read error. The chain is built from TRBV12-3 or TRBV12-4 and TRBJ2-3; no firm D call. This CDR3 is built from 14 residues. V was trimmed by 6 bases and J by 2 bases, leaving 12 bases between them. CDR3 coding DNA: TGTGCCAGCAGCCGGGCCATGCTCACAGATACGCAGTATTTT. Translation gives CASSRAMLTDTQYF.

This clonotype was seen many times. The chain is built from TRBV29-1 and TRBJ2-7, with 8 bases matching TRBD2. The CDR3 length is 13 residues. The germline V gene has CDR1 SQVTM and CDR2 ANQGSEA. J lost 0 bases, V lost 7 bases, and 5 bases had no gene match. The CDR3 region has the DNA TGCAGCGGCAATAGCGGGGACTCCTACGAGCAGTACTTC. Translating it yields CSGNSGDSYEQYF.

The J gene is TRBJ2-7, the V gene TRBV7-8; 9 bases match TRBD1. This CDR3 comprises 15 residues. In germline, CDR1 is SGHVS, CDR2 FQNEAQ. The J segment lost 5 bases and the V segment lost 5 bases, leaving 10 bases of the junction unmatched. CDR3 DNA: TGTGCCAGCAGCCCCCCCGGGACAGGGAGCCACGAGCAGTACTTC. Its translation: CASSPPGTGSHEQYF.

This clonotype was seen repeatedly, ten times or more. V and J are TRBV29-1 and TRBJ2-1; the D gene is possibly TRBD1 (6 bases). The CDR3 length is 14 residues. Germline assignment: CDR1 SQVTM and CDR2 ANQGSEA. V lost 5 bases, J lost 7 bases, and 18 bases lay in between. CDR3 protein: CSVKGGPVGNEQFF. In DNA, the CDR3 is TGCAGCGTTAAAGGGGGACCCGTGGGTAATGAGCAGTTCTTC.

This clonotype was recorded many times. V gene TRBV20-1 combines with J gene TRBJ2-3, with 10 bases matching TRBD2. Losses at the gene ends were 6 bases for V and 2 bases for J; bases not matched to a gene: 5. This CDR3 comprises 14 residues. CDR1 and CDR2 (germline): DFQATT, SNEGSKA (reference sequence). This CDR3 reads CSAPLAGNTDTQYF. In nucleotides, the CDR3 is TGCAGTGCCCCACTAGCGGGGAACACAGATACGCAGTATTTT.

This clonotype has more than one count but fewer than ten. The chain uses TRBV19 and TRBJ1-2, with TRBD1 matching 10 bases. V was clipped by 3 bases and J by 8 bases; unmatched bases: 6. Germline CDR1 is LNHDA and CDR2 is SQIVND (reference sequence). This CDR3 spans 14 amino acids. CDR3 amino acids: CASSMGQGWEGYTF. As DNA, the CDR3 is TGTGCCAGTAGTATGGGACAGGGGTGGGAAGGCTACACCTTC.

This clonotype occurred many times. The chain joins TRBV12-3 or TRBV12-4 to TRBJ1-6; D remains ambiguous. CDR3 length: 17 residues. Trimming took off 11 bases at V and 0 bases at J, with 20 bases between the two ends. The CDR3 nucleotides are TGTGCCTCTAGACACCAAATACAACCCTCCTATAATTCACCCCTCCACTTT. As protein: CASRHQIQPSYNSPLHF.

This clonotype has a count of ten or more. This sequence joins TRBV6-5 and TRBJ2-6; TRBD2 is a possible D gene (7 bases). Trimming pared 6 bases from V and 4 bases from J, leaving 19 bases between. CDR1 MNHEY and CDR2 SVGAGI come from the germline V gene. The CDR3 is made up of 17 amino acids. The CDR3 nucleotides are TGTGCCAGCAGCCCACCGGCGGGGGCGGCAGGGGCCAACGTCCTGACTTTC. It translates to CASSPPAGAAGANVLTF.

This clonotype was picked up many times. The rearrangement links TRBV5-6 to TRBJ2-3; 8 bases align to TRBD1. Losses at the gene ends were 2 bases for V and 5 bases for J; bases not matched to a gene: 7. The length of the CDR3 is 15 residues. Germline CDR1 reads SGHDT; CDR2 reads YYEEEE. The CDR3 is CASSLGTGSLDTQYF. CDR3 DNA sequence: TGTGCCAGCAGCTTAGGGACAGGATCACTAGATACGCAGTATTTT. The full variable domain, its missing parts supplied by reference TRBV5-6 and TRBJ2-3, is DAGVTQSPTHLIKTRGQQVTLRCSPKSGHDTVSWYQQALGQGPQFIFQYYEEEERQRGNFPDRFSGHQFPNYSSELNVNALLLGDSALYLCASSLGTGSLDTQYFGPGTRLTVL.

This clonotype was observed at least ten times. The chain carries TRBV4-1 and TRBJ1-2; possible D gene TRBD1, 5 bases. Trimming stripped 5 bases from V and 7 bases from J, with 17 bases between. The CDR3 totals 14 residues. The germline gives CDR1 MGHRA, CDR2 YSYEKL. CDR3 sequence: CASSSAGGSGGYTF. The CDR3 DNA reads as TGCGCCAGCAGCTCCGCCGGGGGGAGTGGTGGCTACACCTTC.

This clonotype was seen ten or more times. This rearrangement joins TRBV7-2 to TRBJ2-3, with 11 bases fitting TRBD2. V was pared by 5 bases and J by 2 bases, with 15 bases of the junction left unmatched. From germline, CDR1 is SGHTA and CDR2 FQGNSA. The CDR3 is 19 residues long. CDR3 sequence reads: CASSPGWASGGSFTDTQYF. CDR3 sequence (DNA): TGTGCCAGCAGCCCCGGGTGGGCTAGCGGGGGGTCCTTCACAGATACGCAGTATTTT.

This clonotype was counted many times. The V gene is TRBV15, the J gene TRBJ2-4; D is possibly TRBD1 or TRBD2 (6 bases each). Germline-derived CDR1 and CDR2 are LNHNV and YYDKDF (reference sequence). V was trimmed by 5 bases and J by 0 bases, leaving 17 bases between them. This CDR3 has 17 residues. CDR3 sequence: CATSGSGATLAKNIQYF. The CDR3 DNA reads TGTGCCACCAGCGGGTCGGGGGCTACGCTAGCCAAAAACATTCAGTACTTC.

This clonotype has ten or more counts. The CDR3 reads CASSLSGNGYTF. The CDR3 coding sequence is TGTGCCAGCAGCTTATCCGGGAATGGCTACACCTTC. The chain couples TRBV7-9 to TRBJ1-2; D gene ambiguous. V lost 2 bases to trimming and J lost 6 bases, with 7 bases between them. The CDR3 has 12 residues. The V gene's germline CDR1 is SEHNR and CDR2 FQNEAQ (reference sequence).

This clonotype was observed many times. This chain connects TRBV3-1 to TRBJ1-2, with 7 positions matching TRBD1. CDR1 and CDR2 (germline): LGHDT, YNNKEL (reference sequence). V lost 4 bases, J lost 6 bases, and 2 bases stayed unmatched. The CDR3 consists of 12 residues. The CDR3 loop reads CASSRQGDGYTF. In DNA, the CDR3 is TGTGCCAGCAGCCGACAGGGCGATGGCTACACCTTC.

There are many counts of this clonotype. The V and J genes are TRBV20-1 and TRBJ1-2; perhaps TRBD1 as D (6 bases). V was clipped by 0 bases and J by 6 bases, with 20 bases between them. CDR3 length: 16 residues. Germline V gene sequence: CDR1 DFQATT, CDR2 SNEGSKA (reference sequence). The DNA of the CDR3 is TGCAGTGCTAGAGATCCGACAGGCCCCAAAGGGGATGGCTACACCTTC. This translates into CSARDPTGPKGDGYTF.

In this sample, this clonotype turned up many times. Written as DNA, the CDR3 is TGTGCCAGCATACTTCAGGGCCTCAATGAGCAGTTCTTC. This gives the protein CASILQGLNEQFF. This rearrangement joins TRBV12-3 or TRBV12-4 to TRBJ2-1, with D maybe TRBD1 (5 bases). The CDR3 has 13 amino acids. Trimming took 7 bases from V and 6 from J, leaving 13 bases between them.

There are many counts of this clonotype. The chain couples TRBV18 to TRBJ2-5; no reliable D call. Trimming took off 2 bases at V and 2 bases at J, with 6 bases between the two ends. CDR3 length: 13 residues. CDR1 and CDR2 (germline): KGHSH, LQKENI. CDR3 nucleotide sequence: TGTGCCAGCTCACCAGGGGTGCAAGAGACCCAGTACTTC. Translation gives CASSPGVQETQYF. Drawing the rest from reference TRBV18 and TRBJ2-5, the complete variable domain is NAGVMQNPRHLVRRRGQEARLRCSPMKGHSHVYWYRQLPEEGLKFMVYLQKENIIDESGMPKERFSAEFPKEGPSILRIQQVVRGDSAAYFCASSPGVQETQYFGPGTRLLVL.

This clonotype was counted many times. The chain uses TRBV13 and TRBJ1-1; no clear D. V dropped 3 bases and J dropped 10 bases, with 21 bases sitting between them. The CDR3 is 15 residues long. CDR1 is PRHDT, CDR2 FYEKMQ, per germline (reference sequence). The CDR3 sequence: CASSFGPPVAGIAFF. CDR3 bases: TGTGCCAGCAGCTTTGGCCCCCCTGTAGCGGGTATAGCTTTCTTT.